This TCR beta chain was sequenced for a study of cytomegalovirus exposure and HLA in healthy donors. Study at large: Inside one of the first data releases sat about 85 million unique TCRs taken from HLA-typed donors.

Primers for the PCR totalled 60 Vbeta and 13 Jbeta. Repertoires were generated with immunoSEQ multiplex PCR, while TCRdb's copy carries only in-frame clones and drops some. The repertoire holds about 170,000 clones, with approximately 72% as singletons. This clone was found once. Germline trimming cut 8 bases from V and 1 base from J; bases unmatched to any gene: 7. The CDR3 has 15 residues. CDR1 and CDR2 (germline): PRHDT, FYEKMQ (reference sequence). This chain joins TRBV13 and TRBJ2-2; TRBD1 matches 7 bases. What was sequenced was PBMCs. The sequence was obtained from a human donor in good health. The CDR3 bases are TGTGCCAGCCGGCGGTGGGACAGGAACACCGGGGAGCTGTTTTTT. Its protein is CASRRWDRNTGELFF. Full variable domain (missing parts from reference TRBV13 and TRBJ2-2): AAGVIQSPRHLIKEKRETATLKCYPIPRHDTVYWYQQGPGQDPQFLISFYEKMQSDKGSIPDRFSAQQFSDYHSELNMSSLELGDSALYFCASRRWDRNTGELFFGEGSRLTVL.